These 10 T cell receptor beta chains came from one sample sequenced in a study of blood T cell repertoires in COVID-19. The assay was immunoSEQ multiplex PCR, and TCRdb's table has in-frame clones only and misses some. The data contain 95,000 to 120,000 clones, more than 70% of them seen just once; the ten biggest clones take up roughly 5%. The sequencing input was peripheral blood. These receptors were obtained from a woman in her sixties with COVID-19, enrolled during active disease.

V and J are TRBV5-1 and TRBJ1-3, with D uncertain. The CDR3 sequence is 16 residues long. Germline assignment: CDR1 SGHRS and CDR2 YFSETQ. Trimming cost V 0 bases and J 4 bases, with 14 bases left between them. CDR3 region: CASSLGLLPGGNTIYF. The CDR3 coding sequence is TGCGCCAGCAGCTTGGGCCTCCTGCCAGGAGGAAACACCATATATTTT.

The chain combines TRBV5-1 with TRBJ2-7, with D perhaps matching TRBD2 (6 bases). The germline V and J ends were trimmed by 4 bases and 0 bases, with 14 bases remaining between them. The CDR3 consists of 15 residues. CDR1 is SGHRS and CDR2 is YFSETQ in the germline V gene. Here the CDR3 DNA reads TGCGCCAGCAGCCCTCGGGCGGGGAGCTCCTACGAGCAGTACTTC. Its protein product is CASSPRAGSSYEQYF.

The chain carries TRBV4-3 and TRBJ1-1; D remains unclear. The CDR3 is 14 residues long. V lost 0 bases and J lost 0, with 5 bases in between. Per germline, CDR1 LGHNA and CDR2 YSLEER. The CDR3 region has the DNA TGCGCCAGCAGCCAAGACCCCTTGAACACTGAAGCTTTCTTT. This sequence encodes CASSQDPLNTEAFF.

The rearrangement joins TRBV6-6 to TRBJ1-1; D remains unclear. The length of the CDR3 is 16 residues. With 0 bases removed from V and 3 bases from J, the gap between germline ends came to 14 bases. From germline, CDR1 is MNHNY and CDR2 SVGAGI (reference sequence). The CDR3 region has the DNA TGTGCCAGCAGTTACTCTTACACCAGCCAGGACACTGAAGCTTTCTTT. Its protein product is CASSYSYTSQDTEAFF.

V usage is TRBV4-2 and J usage is TRBJ1-3, with a weak D call TRBD1 (5 bases). Per germline, CDR1 LGHNA and CDR2 YNFKEQ. The CDR3 covers 16 residues. V was shortened by 0 bases and J by 0 bases, with 9 bases between the two germline ends. CDR3 DNA sequence: TGTGCCAGCAGCCAAGACCAGGGTTTCTCTGGAAACACCATATATTTT. This codes for CASSQDQGFSGNTIYF.

This chain uses TRBV12-5 with TRBJ1-5; TRBD1 matches at 7 bases. V dropped 1 base and J dropped 7; count of bases not matched to a gene: 7. CDR3 size: 15 residues. CDR1 LGHNT and CDR2 FRNRAP come from the germline V gene. The DNA for the CDR3 is TGTGCTAGTGGTTTGGGACAGGGTATACGGCAGCCCCAGCATTTT. It encodes CASGLGQGIRQPQHF.

The gene calls are TRBV5-1 and TRBJ2-1; TRBD2 aligns across 12 bases. Germline-derived CDR1 and CDR2 are SGHRS and YFSETQ. V was pared by 1 base and J by 2 bases, with 7 bases of the junction left unmatched. This CDR3 has 18 residues. This CDR3 is CASSLIRTSGDTYNEQFF. The CDR3 nucleotides are TGCGCCAGCAGCTTGATACGGACTAGCGGGGACACCTACAATGAGCAGTTCTTC.

The chain recombines TRBV7-9 with TRBJ1-1; D gene unclear. Germline V gene sequence: CDR1 SEHNR, CDR2 FQNEAQ (reference sequence). The CDR3 extends over 14 amino acids. With 0 bases removed from V and 4 bases from J, the gap between germline ends came to 9 bases. The DNA for the CDR3 is TGTGCCAGCAGCTTAGCGCTGGGGAGCACTGAAGCTTTCTTT. Residues: CASSLALGSTEAFF.

This clone was seen a few times. This sequence joins TRBV2 and TRBJ2-2; 10 bases align to TRBD2. The CDR3 is 17 residues long. Germline values: CDR1 SNHLY, CDR2 FYNNEI. J gave up 4 bases and V 5 bases, and 10 bases lay outside the gene matches. The CDR3 loop reads CASSSLSGGDGTGELFF. CDR3 bases: TGTGCCAGCAGTTCATTGAGCGGGGGGGATGGCACCGGGGAGCTGTTTTTT.

The rearrangement links TRBV5-8 to TRBJ2-7; no clear D. This CDR3 has 12 amino acids. Trimming removed 0 bases at V and 7 bases at J, with 8 bases between. Germline values: CDR1 SGHTS, CDR2 YDEGEE. The CDR3 spells CASSLAGREQYF. As DNA, the CDR3 is TGTGCCAGCAGCTTGGCAGGTAGAGAGCAGTACTTC.